These T cell receptor beta chains were read from a single sample in a study of T cell repertoires in cytomegalovirus infection. Using its own MiXCR run on the reads, TCRdb lists one record per CDR3 protein. The sample includes 560,000 or so distinct CDR3 sequences, 16% of them seen just once. Sequences were obtained from CD8+ T cells from PBMCs. The source is a human donor in good health (CMV status not recorded). Some clones in this sample may be carry-over from other donors' samples. CDR3s include the opening cysteine and the closing phenylalanine or tryptophan. Fields, in order: J gene, D gene, V gene, clone size, CDR3 protein, CDR3 DNA. A D gene is named only where the DNA matches it firmly. Size values are once, few and many counts, or a class for expanded clones, and some rows have none.

TRBJ2-3 TRBD2 TRBV7-9 many CASSSSGGPSTDTQYF TGTGCCAGCAGCTCTAGCGGGGGGCCTAGCACAGATACGCAGTATTTT
TRBJ2-1 TRBD2 TRBV9 few CASSVEGGGVWTSNANEQFF TGTGCCAGCAGCGTAGAAGGGGGGGGGGTCTGGACTAGCAACGCCAATGAGCAGTTCTTC
TRBJ1-1 . TRBV19 . CASSPFGGLDTEAFF TGTGCCAGTAGTCCATTCGGAGGTTTGGACACTGAAGCTTTCTTT
TRBJ2-1 TRBD1 TRBV6-5 many CASSYSAEGTGLKGWNEQFF TGTGCCAGCAGTTACTCGGCGGAAGGGACAGGGTTGAAGGGGTGGAATGAGCAGTTCTTC
TRBJ2-1 TRBD2 TRBV6-1 many CASSEGGSSYNEQFF TGTGCCAGCAGTGAAGGCGGGAGCTCCTACAATGAGCAGTTCTTC
TRBJ2-1 TRBD2 TRBV2 many CASSEAQGLAGYNEQFF TGTGCCAGCAGTGAAGCGCAGGGACTAGCGGGATATAATGAGCAGTTCTTC
TRBJ2-1 . TRBV24-1 few CATSAGTVLSNEQFF TGTGCCACCAGTGCCGGGACTGTCCTCAGTAATGAGCAGTTCTTC
TRBJ2-2 TRBD1 TRBV5-8 few CASRGRDRSTGELFF TGTGCCAGCAGGGGTCGGGACAGATCTACCGGGGAGCTGTTTTTT
TRBJ1-2 TRBD1 TRBV5-6 few CASSMGQGGYGYTF TGTGCCAGCAGTATGGGACAGGGAGGCTATGGCTACACCTTC
TRBJ2-3 TRBD2 TRBV30 few CAWRGVASGLGADTQYF TGTGCCTGGAGAGGGGTCGCTAGCGGCCTCGGGGCAGATACGCAGTATTTT
TRBJ2-7 TRBD1 TRBV6-2/TRBV6-3 once CASVRTGVGEQYF TGTGCCAGCGTGCGGACAGGGGTGGGCGAGCAGTACTTC
TRBJ1-6 . TRBV14 . CASSQGRTSPLHF TGTGCCAGCAGCCAGGGTCGGACTTCACCCCTCCACTTT
TRBJ2-7 . TRBV20-1 few CSASFRPPMGTYEQYF TGCAGTGCTAGTTTCAGGCCCCCAATGGGGACCTACGAGCAGTACTTC
TRBJ1-5 . TRBV9 few CASSEEGGRNQPQHF TGTGCCAGCAGCGAGGAAGGGGGGCGTAATCAGCCCCAGCATTTT
TRBJ2-1 TRBD2 TRBV7-9 . CASSLGLAGPFF TGTGCCAGCAGCCTGGGACTAGCGGGACCGTTCTTC
TRBJ1-2 . TRBV5-6 . CASSYWTDANYGYTF TGTGCCAGCAGCTACTGGACGGATGCTAACTATGGCTACACCTTC
TRBJ2-3 TRBD2 TRBV29-1 few CSVRSGGGSDTQYF TGCAGCGTTCGAAGTGGCGGGGGGTCAGATACGCAGTATTTT
TRBJ1-1 . TRBV28 . CASSTVREGGGNTEAFF TGTGCCAGCAGCACCGTTCGCGAGGGCGGGGGGAACACTGAAGCTTTCTTT
TRBJ1-1 TRBD1 TRBV11-2 many CASSKWDREQNTEAFF TGTGCCAGCAGCAAGTGGGACAGGGAGCAGAACACTGAAGCTTTCTTT
TRBJ2-7 TRBD1 TRBV3-1 few CASSRGQALTYEQYF TGTGCCAGCAGCCGTGGACAGGCCTTGACCTACGAGCAGTACTTC
TRBJ2-1 . TRBV6-1 many CASSRTGYNEQFF TGTGCCAGCAGCCGAACAGGATACAATGAGCAGTTCTTC
TRBJ2-3 TRBD1 TRBV10-3 many CATFQGTGTTDTQYF TGTGCCACTTTTCAGGGGACAGGGACGACAGATACGCAGTATTTT
TRBJ2-1 TRBD1 TRBV7-3 few CASRGQGSNEQFF TGTGCCAGCCGGGGACAGGGGAGCAATGAGCAGTTCTTC
TRBJ2-1 . TRBV4-1 many CASSQSQGRDEQFF TGCGCCAGCAGCCAGTCTCAAGGACGGGATGAGCAGTTCTTC
TRBJ1-5 . TRBV7-2 many CASSFSRQLSNQPQHF TGTGCCAGCAGCTTCTCGCGACAGCTTAGCAATCAGCCCCAGCATTTT
TRBJ1-6 . TRBV20-1 . CSARVVERGNSPLHF TGCAGTGCTAGAGTGGTGGAGAGAGGTAATTCACCCCTCCACTTT
TRBJ1-1 . TRBV20-1 . CSASGRNTEAFF TGCAGTGCTAGTGGCCGGAACACTGAAGCTTTCTTT
TRBJ2-3 TRBD1 TRBV28 . CASSLGQEVTDTQYF TGTGCCAGCAGTTTAGGACAGGAGGTCACAGATACGCAGTATTTT
TRBJ1-4 . TRBV11-2 many CASSPGTLATNEKLFF TGTGCCAGCAGCCCCGGGACACTCGCAACTAATGAAAAACTGTTTTTT
TRBJ1-6 . TRBV27 few CASSPYWAAGHSPLHF TGTGCCAGCAGCCCGTATTGGGCAGCCGGGCATTCACCCCTCCACTTT
TRBJ2-1 TRBD2 TRBV24-1 few CATSDPLGTSGRDEQFF TGTGCCACCAGTGATCCCCTAGGGACTAGCGGGAGAGACGAGCAGTTCTTC
TRBJ2-3 TRBD2 TRBV9 few CASSVAGGGAEDTQYF TGTGCCAGCAGCGTAGCGGGCGGGGGGGCCGAAGATACGCAGTATTTT
TRBJ2-3 . TRBV9 few CASSLEGVNTQYF TGTGCCAGCAGCCTAGAGGGGGTGAATACGCAGTATTTT
TRBJ2-1 . TRBV27 few CASSLSHTPNNEQFF TGTGCCAGCAGTTTATCGCATACCCCGAACAATGAGCAGTTCTTC
TRBJ1-1 . TRBV7-9 many CASSLAKGWTEAFF TGTGCCAGCAGCTTAGCGAAGGGATGGACTGAAGCTTTCTTT
TRBJ2-7 . TRBV12-3/TRBV12-4 many CASSPSVSYEQYF TGTGCCAGCAGCCCGTCGGTTTCCTACGAGCAGTACTTC
TRBJ1-1 . TRBV12-3/TRBV12-4 many CASSRLGGITEAFF TGTGCCAGCAGTCGGTTGGGAGGGATCACTGAAGCTTTCTTT
TRBJ1-1 . TRBV27 . CASSLFLDGTEAFF TGTGCCAGCAGTTTATTCCTTGATGGCACTGAAGCTTTCTTT
TRBJ1-1 . TRBV6-5 many CASSYSTGARDTEAFF TGTGCCAGCAGTTACTCCACGGGGGCGCGGGACACTGAAGCTTTCTTT
TRBJ1-2 . TRBV6-5 . CACSGPYGYTF TGTGCCTGCTCAGGTCCCTATGGCTACACCTTC
TRBJ2-2 . TRBV7-9 many CASSPPGHLNTGELFF TGTGCCAGCAGTCCGCCGGGACACCTGAACACCGGGGAGCTGTTTTTT
TRBJ2-7 . TRBV7-8 many CASSPYLEGEHEQYF TGTGCCAGCAGCCCATACTTAGAGGGGGAACACGAGCAGTACTTC
TRBJ2-7 . TRBV11-2 many CASSLGTNEQYF TGTGCCAGCAGCCTCGGGACAAACGAGCAGTACTTC
TRBJ2-2 TRBD2 TRBV7-3 . CASSPREGGSTGELFF TGTGCCAGCAGCCCTCGAGAGGGAGGGAGCACCGGGGAGCTGTTTTTT
TRBJ2-2 TRBD2 TRBV9 few CASTPPAGGPGELFF TGTGCCAGCACTCCTCCGGCGGGAGGGCCCGGGGAGCTGTTTTTT
TRBJ2-5 . TRBV7-2 many CASSLETYQETQYF TGTGCCAGCAGCTTAGAGACTTACCAAGAGACCCAGTACTTC
TRBJ1-3 . TRBV10-3 . CAISEIGQSLNSGNTIYF TGTGCCATCAGTGAGATAGGACAAAGTTTGAACTCTGGAAACACCATATATTTT
TRBJ2-3 . TRBV11-2 many CASSLADSTDTQYF TGTGCCAGCAGCTTAGCGGATAGCACAGATACGCAGTATTTT